Following are 17 T cell receptor beta chains from one sample sequenced in a study of graft-versus-host responses after intestinal transplantation. Method: immunoSEQ multiplex PCR; TCRdb's copy keeps in-frame clones and lacks some. This table has 80,000 to 100,000 clones, roughly nine tenths appearing once. The antigens of these receptors remain unknown. The source material was unstimulated CD4+ T cells sorted from spleen or lymph node cells, sampled before transplant. Receptors originate from a human donor who was the organ donor for an intestinal transplant.

This clone occurred once. The rearrangement uses TRBV4-1 and TRBJ1-1; D uncertain. Trimming stripped 1 base from V and 5 bases from J, with 14 bases between. The CDR3 totals 15 residues. Germline V gene data show CDR1 as MGHRA and CDR2 as YSYEKL. As DNA, the CDR3 is TGCGCCAGCAGCCAAGGGGTTGGAGGGAGGACTGAAGCTTTCTTT. Translation: CASSQGVGGRTEAFF.

The chain joins TRBV4-2 to TRBJ1-4; D may be TRBD1 (5 bases). With 5 bases removed from V and 0 bases from J, the gap between germline ends came to 16 bases. Germline V gene data show CDR1 as LGHNA and CDR2 as YNFKEQ. The CDR3 sequence is 17 residues long. As DNA, the CDR3 is TGTGCCAGCAGCTACCAAGACAGACCTTCAACTAATGAAAAACTGTTTTTT. This translates into CASSYQDRPSTNEKLFF.

The chain employs TRBV7-2 and TRBJ2-7, with TRBD2 matching over 7 bases. V trimming: 4 bases; J trimming: 6 bases; junction bases outside the gene matches: 12. The CDR3 contains 15 residues. Germline CDR1 is SGHTA and CDR2 is FQGNSA. The CDR3: CASSSTAGLRSEQYF. CDR3 sequence (DNA): TGTGCCAGCAGCTCCACAGCGGGGCTTCGTAGCGAGCAGTACTTC.

This clone was counted a single time. The genes are TRBV5-1 and TRBJ2-7; 9 bases match TRBD2. Trimming at V came to 3 bases and at J to 4 bases, leaving 5 bases not matched to a gene. This CDR3 comprises 14 residues. The germline CDR1 and CDR2 sequences are SGHRS and YFSETQ. The CDR3 region is CASSSETSGYEQYF. The CDR3, as DNA: TGCGCCAGCAGCTCCGAGACTAGCGGATACGAGCAGTACTTC.

The chain employs TRBV5-1 and TRBJ2-7; 8 bases are a match to TRBD1. The germline V gene encodes CDR1 SGHRS and CDR2 YFSETQ. The CDR3 covers 14 residues. J lost 3 bases, V lost 4 bases, and 6 bases had no gene match. CDR3 sequence (DNA): TGCGCCAGCAGCAATACCGGGACAGGCTACGAGCAGTACTTC. Its protein product is CASSNTGTGYEQYF. Filled out from reference TRBV5-1 and TRBJ2-7, the complete variable domain reads KAGVTQTPRYLIKTRGQQVTLSCSPISGHRSVSWYQQTPGQGLQFLFEYFSETQRNKGNFPGRFSGRQFSNSRSEMNVSTLELGDSALYLCASSNTGTGYEQYFGPGTRLTVT.

This chain uses TRBV19 with TRBJ1-5, with 7 bases fitting TRBD1. Germline V gene lookup returns CDR1 LNHDA and CDR2 SQIVND (reference sequence). The CDR3 has 15 residues. J gave up 6 bases and V 7 bases, and 12 bases lay outside the gene matches. The CDR3 nucleotides read TGTGCCAGTACCCCGATCGGACAGGACGGTCAGCCCCAGCATTTT. Translating it yields CASTPIGQDGQPQHF.

This sequence joins TRBV6-6 and TRBJ2-7; TRBD2 agrees at 14 bases. Germline V gives CDR1 MNHNY, CDR2 SVGAGI (reference sequence). CDR3 length equals 16 residues. J gave up 3 bases and V 4 bases, and 5 bases lay outside the gene matches. The CDR3 loop is CASSSTGTSGGYEQYF. CDR3 DNA: TGTGCCAGCAGTTCCACAGGGACTAGCGGGGGCTACGAGCAGTACTTC.

The J gene is TRBJ2-5, the V gene TRBV15; perhaps TRBD2 as D (6 bases). The CDR3 covers 14 residues. Trimming stripped 1 base from V and 5 bases from J, with 11 bases between. Germline V lookup: CDR1 LNHNV, CDR2 YYDKDF (reference sequence). The CDR3 DNA reads as TGTGCCACCAGCAGAGGGGACTCAGTGGAGACCCAGTACTTC. It yields the protein CATSRGDSVETQYF.

There are a few counts of this clone. The J gene is TRBJ2-7, the V gene TRBV6-6, with a weak D call TRBD1 (7 bases). The CDR3 runs to 15 residues. The germline V gene has CDR1 MNHNY and CDR2 SVGAGI (reference sequence). The V and J ends lost 7 bases and 6 bases respectively, with 22 bases between them. CDR3 residues: CASIGGGRGSAEQYF. CDR3 DNA: TGTGCCAGCATCGGGGGAGGCAGGGGGTCGGCCGAGCAGTACTTC.

This sequence joins TRBV14 and TRBJ1-6; D perhaps matches TRBD1 (6 bases). With 1 base removed from V and 7 bases from J, the gap between germline ends came to 14 bases. CDR3 length: 16 amino acids. Per germline, CDR1 SGHDN and CDR2 FVKESK. This chain's CDR3 is CASSQVSGGNNSPLHF. The CDR3 coding sequence is TGTGCCAGCAGCCAAGTATCGGGGGGCAACAATTCACCCCTCCACTTT. Filled out from reference TRBV14 and TRBJ1-6, the complete variable domain reads EAGVTQFPSHSVIEKGQTVTLRCDPISGHDNLYWYRRVMGKEIKFLLHFVKESKQDESGMPNNRFLAERTGGTYSTLKVQPAELEDSGVYFCASSQVSGGNNSPLHFGNGTRLTVT.

The sample holds a few counts of this clone. The chain joins TRBV30 to TRBJ1-2; no clear D. Trimming removed 0 bases from V and 2 bases from J, with 16 bases in between. CDR1 and CDR2 from the germline V gene are GTSNPN and SVGIG (reference sequence). The CDR3 sequence is 16 residues long. The CDR3 DNA reads TGTGCCTGGAGTGTATCCTCCTCCTACGGGAACTATGGCTACACCTTC. Residues: CAWSVSSSYGNYGYTF.

V is TRBV6-5 and J is TRBJ1-6, with D possibly matching TRBD1 (5 bases). The germline V gene encodes CDR1 MNHEY and CDR2 SVGAGI. V lost 4 bases and J 5 bases, leaving 9 bases between the germline ends. The CDR3 covers 14 residues. The CDR3 sequence: CASSLGRHNSPLHF. The CDR3 DNA reads as TGTGCCAGCAGTTTGGGGCGGCATAATTCACCCCTCCACTTT.

V and J are TRBV9 and TRBJ1-6, with D uncertain. This CDR3 has 16 residues. Trimming pared 0 bases from V and 6 bases from J, leaving 13 bases between. CDR1 SGDLS and CDR2 YYNGEE come from the germline V gene. DNA for the CDR3: TGTGCCAGCAGCGTAGGTTACAGCTTAGTTAATTCACCCCTCCACTTT. Amino acids: CASSVGYSLVNSPLHF.

This clone was counted between two and nine times. The chain carries TRBV9 and TRBJ2-6; perhaps TRBD2 as D (5 bases). Germline values: CDR1 SGDLS, CDR2 YYNGEE. Trimming took off 7 bases at V and 0 bases at J, with 11 bases between the two ends. The CDR3 totals 15 residues. The CDR3 spells CASERGSSGANVLTF. For the CDR3, the DNA is TGTGCCAGCGAGAGAGGGAGCTCTGGGGCCAACGTCCTGACTTTC.

V usage is TRBV10-2 and J usage is TRBJ2-1; 10 nucleotides line up with TRBD2. This CDR3 has 17 residues. Germline values: CDR1 WSHSY, CDR2 SAAADI. J lost 0 bases, V lost 4 bases, and 6 bases had no gene match. The DNA of the CDR3 is TGCGCCAGCAGTGGGACTAGCGGAAAGAGCTCCTACAATGAGCAGTTCTTC. Protein: CASSGTSGKSSYNEQFF.

J is TRBJ2-5 and V is TRBV5-1; D remains unclear. Germline V gene sequence: CDR1 SGHRS, CDR2 YFSETQ. The length of the CDR3 is 12 residues. V was pared by 0 bases and J by 5 bases, with 5 bases between. CDR3 protein: CASSLVSETQYF. The CDR3 bases are TGCGCCAGCAGCTTGGTTTCGGAGACCCAGTACTTC.

V is TRBV10-3 and J is TRBJ1-2, with D perhaps TRBD1 (5 bases). The CDR3 covers 13 residues. The germline V and J ends were trimmed by 8 bases and 5 bases, with 15 bases remaining between them. Germline CDR1 and CDR2: ENHRY and SYGVKD. CDR3 amino acids: CAISKGVGYGYTF. In DNA, the CDR3 is TGTGCCATCTCGAAAGGGGTGGGTTATGGCTACACCTTC.